This T cell receptor beta chain was documented in a study of cytomegalovirus exposure and HLA in healthy donors. Across the whole study: T cells numbering around 190 million yielded fewer than 140 million unique TCR beta sequences in an earlier analysis. Study-wide results and caveats: The dataset shows that most TCR sequences were rare, while some public TCRs occurred in many donors. In a later analysis, HLA-associated beta chains showed higher expansion and lower generation probabilities than comparable chains. Reportedly, fewer N-insertions than the roughly 600-donor mean appeared in an Asian-associated ancestry cluster in a later analysis.

CDR1 is ENHRY and CDR2 is SYGVKD in the germline V gene. Trimming at V came to 4 bases and at J to 1 base, leaving 8 bases not matched to a gene. CDR3 size: 17 residues. The PCR used 60 Vbeta and 13 Jbeta primers. Clones were read by immunoSEQ multiplex PCR, and TCRdb kept only the in-frame ones, dropping some. Among some 90,000 clones, about 80% were seen once, and the ten largest hold roughly 25%. With respect to this clone: Its antigen is unknown.

The receptor was derived from a woman in her forties or fifties in good health and CMV-seropositive. The sequencing sample was made of PBMCs. This chain connects TRBV10-3 to TRBJ2-7; 12 nucleotides line up with TRBD2. CDR3 amino acids: CAISAGLAGSGSYEQYF. CDR3 DNA: TGTGCCATCAGTGCGGGACTAGCGGGCTCTGGGTCCTACGAGCAGTACTTC.